These 23 T cell receptor beta chains were all obtained from the same sample, sequenced in a study of shared clonotypes between healthy human individuals. Profiled with immunoSEQ multiplex PCR; TCRdb holds only in-frame clones, not every one. The sample has 2.3 million or so clones, 80% to 95% seen once. Sequenced input: naive CD4+ T cells from PBMCs. The subset: CD45RA+ positively selected. The receptors originated from a man between 18 and 35 years old in good health. Some clones in this sample may be carry-over from other donors' samples.

The J gene is TRBJ1-5, the V gene TRBV2; D gene uncertain. In germline, CDR1 is SNHLY, CDR2 FYNNEI. Trimming removed 7 bases from V and 1 base from J, with 8 bases in between. This CDR3 comprises 13 residues. In DNA, the CDR3 is TGTGCCAGCACGATGGAGAGCAATCAGCCCCAGCATTTT. The encoded protein is CASTMESNQPQHF.

The V gene is TRBV9, the J gene TRBJ2-3; 7 nucleotides agree with TRBD2. Per the germline V gene, CDR1 is SGDLS and CDR2 is YYNGEE. The CDR3 is 16 residues long. Trimming took 0 bases from V and 4 from J; bases not matched to a gene: 8. The CDR3 DNA sequence: TGTGCCAGCAGCGTAGATCCGGCGGGAGCGTCAGATACGCAGTATTTT. It codes for CASSVDPAGASDTQYF.

As concerns this clone: Other DNA sequences in this specimen translate into the identical CDR3. The chain is built from TRBV12-5 and TRBJ1-1; D ambiguous. V lost 7 bases and J lost 1, with 4 bases in between. CDR3 length: 11 amino acids. Per germline, CDR1 LGHNT and CDR2 FRNRAP. DNA of the CDR3: TGTGCTAGTGCCGAGAACACTGAAGCTTTCTTT. This codes for CASAENTEAFF.

The chain links TRBV7-8 to TRBJ2-1, with 8 bases fitting TRBD1. V shed 4 bases, J shed 1 base, and the junction held 6 bases outside the gene matches. Germline V gives CDR1 SGHVS, CDR2 FQNEAQ. The CDR3 is 16 amino acids. Written as DNA, the CDR3 is TGTGCCAGCAGCTCGGACAGGGCGGTGTCCTACAATGAGCAGTTCTTC. Translated, it gives CASSSDRAVSYNEQFF.

This chain connects TRBV2 to TRBJ2-7; TRBD2 might be the D (5 bases). V dropped 4 bases and J dropped 6 bases, with 10 bases sitting between them. CDR1 and CDR2 (germline): SNHLY, FYNNEI. The CDR3 length is 12 residues. The CDR3 nucleotides read TGTGCCAGCAGTGGTCCGGGATTCGAGCAGTACTTC. Translation gives CASSGPGFEQYF.

The chain recombines TRBV9 with TRBJ1-2; D perhaps matches TRBD1 (6 bases). The CDR3 is 14 amino acids. V was shortened by 3 bases and J by 0 bases, with 9 bases between the two germline ends. From germline, CDR1 is SGDLS and CDR2 YYNGEE. The CDR3 here is CASSGRDTNYGYTF. The DNA of the CDR3 is TGTGCCAGCAGCGGCCGGGACACTAACTATGGCTACACCTTC.

There are a few counts of this clone. In nucleotides, the CDR3 is TGCAGCCCAGGGTTTCTGAACACTGAAGCTTTCTTT. Its translation: CSPGFLNTEAFF. The chain uses TRBV29-1 and TRBJ1-1, with D tentatively TRBD1 (5 bases). The germline CDR1 and CDR2 sequences are SQVTM and ANQGSEA. The CDR3 runs 12 residues. The V end was cut by 8 bases, the J end by 0 bases, with 10 bases between.

The chain has TRBV30 and TRBJ2-5, with D possibly TRBD2 on 5 matching bases. The length of the CDR3 is 16 residues. The V gene lost 0 bases and the J gene lost 2 bases, with 16 bases spanning the gap. The germline CDR1 and CDR2 sequences are GTSNPN and SVGIG (reference sequence). In DNA form, the CDR3 reads TGTGCCTGGAGTGTACGTGGGCGGGCTGGGCAAGAGACCCAGTACTTC. Its protein product is CAWSVRGRAGQETQYF.

This chain links TRBV30 with TRBJ1-2; D call uncertain. Looked up from germline, CDR1 is GTSNPN and CDR2 is SVGIG (reference sequence). The CDR3 totals 12 residues. Trimming cost V 0 bases and J 8 bases, with 10 bases left between them. The CDR3 region is CAWSVLAGGYTF. CDR3 DNA: TGTGCCTGGAGTGTACTCGCGGGAGGCTACACCTTC.

The chain is built from TRBV7-2 and TRBJ2-6, with a weak D call TRBD2 (5 bases). There are 14 residues in the CDR3. Per germline, CDR1 SGHTA and CDR2 FQGNSA. V shed 5 bases and J shed 6 bases, with 11 bases lying between them. CDR3 in amino acids: CASSPGSSANVLTF. The CDR3 DNA sequence: TGTGCCAGCAGCCCGGGGTCCTCGGCCAACGTCCTGACTTTC.

The rearrangement joins TRBV5-1 to TRBJ2-2; TRBD1 matches 11 bases. Germline trimming cut 6 bases from V and 4 bases from J; bases unmatched to any gene: 5. Per the germline V gene, CDR1 is SGHRS and CDR2 is YFSETQ. The CDR3 contains 15 residues. The CDR3 nucleotides are TGCGCCAGCACCATAGGACAGGGGGCCACCGGGGAGCTGTTTTTT. Amino acids: CASTIGQGATGELFF.

CDR3 DNA: TGTGCCAGCAGTCGGTCCCGGGATGAAGCTTTCTTT. This sequence encodes CASSRSRDEAFF. The chain couples TRBV6-6 to TRBJ1-1; no clear D gene. The CDR3 has 12 residues. Deletions cut 5 bases from V and 7 bases from J, with 11 bases between. Germline assignment: CDR1 MNHNY and CDR2 SVGAGI (reference sequence).

V and J are TRBV2 and TRBJ1-4; TRBD1 matches 7 bases. Looked up from germline, CDR1 is SNHLY and CDR2 is FYNNEI. The length of the CDR3 is 16 residues. V lost 1 base to trimming and J lost 8 bases; unmatched junction nucleotides: 10. The CDR3 bases are TGTGCCAGCAGTGAAGAGCTGCGACAGGGTTTCGAAAAACTGTTTTTT. Amino acids: CASSEELRQGFEKLFF.

The chain links TRBV19 to TRBJ2-7; D is perhaps TRBD2 (7 bases). The CDR3 runs 13 residues. Trimming removed 1 base at V and 7 bases at J, with 11 bases between. Germline assignment: CDR1 LNHDA and CDR2 SQIVND (reference sequence). CDR3 nucleotides: TGTGCCAGTAGTATAGTTAGGGGGGGAGAGCAGTACTTC. The encoded protein is CASSIVRGGEQYF.

The V gene is TRBV19, the J gene TRBJ2-2, with D tentatively TRBD1 (5 bases). Germline CDR1 reads LNHDA; CDR2 reads SQIVND (reference sequence). Trimming pared 3 bases from V and 6 bases from J, leaving 14 bases between. The CDR3 has 15 residues. CDR3 sequence: CASSMGPRQAGELFF. CDR3 sequence (DNA): TGTGCCAGTAGTATGGGGCCCCGCCAGGCCGGGGAGCTGTTTTTT.

The chain links TRBV28 to TRBJ2-7; D is undetermined. Per the germline V gene, CDR1 is MDHEN and CDR2 is SYDVKM. V was cut by 4 bases and J by 6 bases, with 16 bases left in between. CDR3 size: 14 residues. CDR3 sequence reads: CASSSLGPHLEQYF. The DNA of the CDR3 is TGTGCCAGCAGTTCTCTCGGGCCACATCTCGAGCAGTACTTC.

The rearrangement joins TRBV6-1 to TRBJ1-1; D not certain. Trimming cost V 3 bases and J 1 base, with 9 bases left between them. This CDR3 region has 14 residues. Germline lookup yields CDR1 MNHNS and CDR2 SASEGT. The CDR3 is CASSDSRPNTEAFF. DNA of the CDR3: TGTGCCAGCAGTGATTCTAGACCGAACACTGAAGCTTTCTTT.

The chain carries TRBV5-1 and TRBJ2-7; either TRBD1 or TRBD2 may fit D (6 bases each). The CDR3 is 16 residues long. Trimming removed 0 bases at V and 3 bases at J, with 16 bases between. Germline CDR1 is SGHRS and CDR2 is YFSETQ. The CDR3 DNA is TGCGCCAGCAGCTTGGATCCGGGGGCAAGCCACTACGAGCAGTACTTC. Protein product: CASSLDPGASHYEQYF.

The gene calls are TRBV28 and TRBJ2-1; tentatively, D is TRBD1 (5 bases). CDR1 is MDHEN, CDR2 SYDVKM, per germline. The CDR3 is 15 residues long. Trimming removed 5 bases at V and 8 bases at J, with 19 bases between. The chain's CDR3 is CASSPPLSQGDEQFF. CDR3 DNA sequence: TGTGCCAGCAGTCCACCCCTTTCCCAGGGCGATGAGCAGTTCTTC.

This clone appeared a single time. The chain links TRBV7-3 to TRBJ2-1; tentative D call: TRBD2 (5 bases). Germline V lookup: CDR1 SGHTA, CDR2 FQGTGA. The CDR3 is made up of 15 amino acids. The V end was cut by 5 bases, the J end by 2 bases, with 13 bases between. The CDR3 here is CASSPAGGTYNEQFF. DNA for the CDR3: TGTGCCAGCAGCCCCGCGGGCGGCACCTACAATGAGCAGTTCTTC.

V gene TRBV4-1 combines with J gene TRBJ2-3; the match to TRBD1 covers 7 bases. Germline CDR1 reads MGHRA; CDR2 reads YSYEKL. The length of the CDR3 is 14 residues. V trimming: 2 bases; J trimming: 3 bases; junction bases outside the gene matches: 2. DNA of the CDR3: TGCGCCAGCAGCCAACAGGGGGAGACAGATACGCAGTATTTT. As protein: CASSQQGETDTQYF.

This chain joins TRBV9 and TRBJ2-3; D is possibly TRBD1 (6 bases). The length of the CDR3 is 17 residues. Germline lookup yields CDR1 SGDLS and CDR2 YYNGEE. V lost 4 bases, J lost 2 bases, and 20 bases lay in between. CDR3 sequence (DNA): TGTGCCAGCAGCCGAACTCTAATGGACAGTTACACAGATACGCAGTATTTT. It translates to CASSRTLMDSYTDTQYF.

The V gene is TRBV29-1, the J gene TRBJ2-7; D is uncertain. The CDR3 spans 13 residues. V was trimmed by 4 bases and J by 3 bases, leaving 13 bases between them. Germline loops: CDR1 SQVTM, CDR2 ANQGSEA. The chain's CDR3 is CSVGAPDVYEQYF. CDR3 nucleotide sequence: TGCAGCGTTGGGGCTCCAGACGTCTACGAGCAGTACTTC.